This TCR beta chain was observed in a study of identical twins. It was template switching that added a universal primer site, and there were unique molecular identifiers on the cDNA. Via MiXCR, TCRdb re-called the 5' RACE reads, giving one row per CDR3 protein. Here the sample spans more than 200,000 distinct CDR3 sequences, over 13% being singletons. The V end lost 1 base, the J end lost 1 base, and 12 bases lay between the germline ends. This CDR3 comprises 15 residues. CDR1 and CDR2 from the germline V gene are DFQATT and SNEGSKA (reference sequence). All donors were healthy Caucasians. The rearrangement links TRBV20-1 to TRBJ2-3, with unresolved D. Input material: memory (CD45RO+) T cells sorted from blood. The clonotype originates from a young woman in good health. The CDR3 DNA sequence: TGCAGTGCTAGAGGATCTTACGGAGGCACAGATACGCAGTATTTT. Translation: CSARGSYGGTDTQYF.